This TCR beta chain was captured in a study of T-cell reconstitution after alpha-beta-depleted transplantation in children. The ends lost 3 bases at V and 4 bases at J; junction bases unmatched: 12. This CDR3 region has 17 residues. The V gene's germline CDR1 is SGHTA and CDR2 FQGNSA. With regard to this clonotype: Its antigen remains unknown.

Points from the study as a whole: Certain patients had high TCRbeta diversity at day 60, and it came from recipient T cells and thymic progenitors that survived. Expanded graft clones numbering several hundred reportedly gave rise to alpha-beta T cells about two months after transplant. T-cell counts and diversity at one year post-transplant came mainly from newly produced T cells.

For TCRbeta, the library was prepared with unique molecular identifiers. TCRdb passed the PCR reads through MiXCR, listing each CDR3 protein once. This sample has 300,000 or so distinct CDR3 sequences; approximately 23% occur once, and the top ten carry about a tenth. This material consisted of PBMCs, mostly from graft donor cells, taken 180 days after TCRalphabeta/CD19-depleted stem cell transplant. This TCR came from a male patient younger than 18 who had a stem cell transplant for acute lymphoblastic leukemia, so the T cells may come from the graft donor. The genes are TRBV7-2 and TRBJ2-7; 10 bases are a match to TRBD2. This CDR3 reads CASSFASSGSIIYEQYF. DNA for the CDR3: TGTGCCAGCAGCTTCGCCTCTAGCGGGAGCATAATTTACGAGCAGTACTTC.